Sequencing of this T cell receptor beta chain was carried out in a study of cytomegalovirus exposure and HLA in healthy donors. The study's findings and limits: Later genetic work tied a missense DCLRE1C variant to beta-chain V and J trimming. Researchers counted 180 or so TCR beta chains as cytomegalovirus-associated. Earlier findings revealed that most TCR beta V segments proved productive either about 87% or about 30% of the time. Clonal expansion was found to be greater in HLA-associated TCR beta chains than in equally common others in a later analysis.

Germline V lookup: CDR1 LGHNT, CDR2 FRNRAP. The V and J ends lost 6 bases and 4 bases, in that order; junction bases with no gene match: 8. The CDR3 spans 16 residues. The PCR had 60 Vbeta and 13 Jbeta primers. Sequenced by immunoSEQ multiplex PCR; TCRdb stores in-frame clones only, minus some. The sample holds around 200,000 clones, over 75% seen once. As for this clone: Its target is not known.

The TCR comes from a female donor in good health and CMV-seronegative. The chain has TRBV12-5 and TRBJ2-5, with TRBD2 matching 13 bases. Sequencing was carried out using PBMCs. The CDR3 coding sequence is TGTGCTAGTGGAAAAACCGGGACTAGCGGGGCAGAGACCCAGTACTTC. Amino acid sequence: CASGKTGTSGAETQYF.